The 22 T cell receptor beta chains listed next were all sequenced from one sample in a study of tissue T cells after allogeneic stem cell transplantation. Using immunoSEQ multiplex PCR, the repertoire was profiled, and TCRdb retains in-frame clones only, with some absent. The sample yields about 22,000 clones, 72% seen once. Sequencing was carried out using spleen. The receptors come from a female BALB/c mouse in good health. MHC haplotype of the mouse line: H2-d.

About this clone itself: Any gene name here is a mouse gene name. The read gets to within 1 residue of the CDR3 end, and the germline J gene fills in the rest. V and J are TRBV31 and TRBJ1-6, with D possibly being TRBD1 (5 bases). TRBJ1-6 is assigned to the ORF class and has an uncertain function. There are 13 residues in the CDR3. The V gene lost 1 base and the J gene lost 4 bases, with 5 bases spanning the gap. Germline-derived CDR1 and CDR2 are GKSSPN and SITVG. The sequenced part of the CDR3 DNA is TGTGCCTGGAGTCGACAGTATAATTCGCCCCTCTAC. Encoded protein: CAWSRQYNSPLY. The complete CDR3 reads CAWSRQYNSPLYF.

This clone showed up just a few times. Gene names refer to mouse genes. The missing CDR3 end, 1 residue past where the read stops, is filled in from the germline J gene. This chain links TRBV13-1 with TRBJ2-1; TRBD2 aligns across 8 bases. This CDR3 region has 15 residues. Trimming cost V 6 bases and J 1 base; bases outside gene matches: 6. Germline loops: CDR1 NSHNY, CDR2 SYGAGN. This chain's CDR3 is CASTLLGGNYAEQFF. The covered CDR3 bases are TGTGCCAGCACCCTCTTGGGGGGGAACTATGCTGAGCAGTTC.

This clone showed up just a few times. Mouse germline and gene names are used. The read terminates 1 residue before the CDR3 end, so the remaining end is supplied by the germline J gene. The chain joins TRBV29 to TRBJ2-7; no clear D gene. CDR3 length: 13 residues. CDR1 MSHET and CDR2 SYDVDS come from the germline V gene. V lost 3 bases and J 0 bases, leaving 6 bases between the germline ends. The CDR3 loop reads CASSLGSSYEQYF. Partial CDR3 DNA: TGTGCTAGCAGTTTGGGGTCCTCCTATGAACAGTAC. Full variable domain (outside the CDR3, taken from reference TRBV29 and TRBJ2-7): DMKVTQMPRYLIKRMGENVLLECGQDMSHETMYWYRQDPGLGLQLIYISYDVDSNSEGDIPKGYRVSRKKREHFSLILDSAKTNQTSVYFCASSLGSSYEQYFGPGTRLTVL.

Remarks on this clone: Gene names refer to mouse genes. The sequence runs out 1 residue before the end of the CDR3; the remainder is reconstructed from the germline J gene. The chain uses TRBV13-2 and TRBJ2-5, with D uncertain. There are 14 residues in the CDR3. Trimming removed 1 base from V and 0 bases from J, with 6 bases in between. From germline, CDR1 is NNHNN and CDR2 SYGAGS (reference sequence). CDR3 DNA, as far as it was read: TGTGCCAGCGGTGATCCATTTAACCAAGACACCCAGTAC. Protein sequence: CASGDPFNQDTQY. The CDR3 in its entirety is CASGDPFNQDTQYF.

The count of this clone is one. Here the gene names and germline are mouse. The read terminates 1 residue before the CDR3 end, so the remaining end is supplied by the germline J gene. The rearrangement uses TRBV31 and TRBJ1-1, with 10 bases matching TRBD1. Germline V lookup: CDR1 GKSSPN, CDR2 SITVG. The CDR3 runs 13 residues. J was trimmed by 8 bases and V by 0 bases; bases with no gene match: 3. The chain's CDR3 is CAWSLRQGAEVFF. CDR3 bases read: TGTGCCTGGAGTCTGAGACAGGGGGCCGAAGTCTTC.

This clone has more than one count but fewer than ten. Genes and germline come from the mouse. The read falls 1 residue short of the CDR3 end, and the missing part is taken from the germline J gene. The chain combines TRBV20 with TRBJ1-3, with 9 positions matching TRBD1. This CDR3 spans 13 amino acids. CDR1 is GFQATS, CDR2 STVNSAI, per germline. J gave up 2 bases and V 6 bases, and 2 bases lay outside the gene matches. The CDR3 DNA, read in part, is TGTGGTGCGGGGACAGGGCCTGGAAATACGCTCTAT. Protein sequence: CGAGTGPGNTLY. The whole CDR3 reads CGAGTGPGNTLYF.

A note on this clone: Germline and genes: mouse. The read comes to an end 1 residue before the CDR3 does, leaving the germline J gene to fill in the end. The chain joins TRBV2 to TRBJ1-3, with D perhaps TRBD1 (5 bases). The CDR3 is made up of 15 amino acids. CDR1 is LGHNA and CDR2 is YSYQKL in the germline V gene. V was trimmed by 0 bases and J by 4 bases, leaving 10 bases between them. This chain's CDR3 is CASSQDRVGGNTLYF. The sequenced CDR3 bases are TGTGCCAGCAGCCAAGACAGGGTGGGGGGAAATACGCTCTAT. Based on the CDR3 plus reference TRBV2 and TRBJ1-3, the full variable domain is DPKIIQKPKYLVAVTGSEKILICEQYLGHNAMYWYRQSAKKPLEFMFSYSYQKLMDNQTASSRFQPQSSKKNHLDLQITALKPDDSATYFCASSQDRVGGNTLYFGEGSRLIVV.

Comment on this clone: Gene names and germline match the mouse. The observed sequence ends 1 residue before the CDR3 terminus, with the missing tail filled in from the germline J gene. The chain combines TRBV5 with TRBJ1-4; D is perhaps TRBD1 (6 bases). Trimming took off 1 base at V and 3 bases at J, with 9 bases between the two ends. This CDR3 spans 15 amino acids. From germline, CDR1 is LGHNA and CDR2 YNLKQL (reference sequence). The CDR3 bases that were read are TGTGCCAGCAGCCAAGGGACAGCCCCCAACGAAAGATTATTT. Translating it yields CASSQGTAPNERLF. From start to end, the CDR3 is CASSQGTAPNERLFF.

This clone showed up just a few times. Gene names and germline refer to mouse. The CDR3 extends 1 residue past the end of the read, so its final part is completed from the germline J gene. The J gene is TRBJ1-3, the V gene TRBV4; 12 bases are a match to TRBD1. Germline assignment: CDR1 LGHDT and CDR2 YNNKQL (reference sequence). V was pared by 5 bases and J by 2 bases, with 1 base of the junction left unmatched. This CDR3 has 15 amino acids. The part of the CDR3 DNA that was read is TGTGCCAGCAGCCGGGACAGGGGGCCTGGAAATACGCTCTAT. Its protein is CASSRDRGPGNTLY. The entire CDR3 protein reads CASSRDRGPGNTLYF.

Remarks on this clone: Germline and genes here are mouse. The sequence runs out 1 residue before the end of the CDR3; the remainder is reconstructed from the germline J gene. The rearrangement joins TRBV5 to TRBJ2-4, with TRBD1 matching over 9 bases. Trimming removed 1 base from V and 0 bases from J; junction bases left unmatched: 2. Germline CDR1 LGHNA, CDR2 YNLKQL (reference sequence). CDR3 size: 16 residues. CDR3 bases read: TGTGCCAGCAGCCAAGCCGGGACAGGGAGTCAAAACACCTTGTAC. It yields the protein CASSQAGTGSQNTLY. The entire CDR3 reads CASSQAGTGSQNTLYF.

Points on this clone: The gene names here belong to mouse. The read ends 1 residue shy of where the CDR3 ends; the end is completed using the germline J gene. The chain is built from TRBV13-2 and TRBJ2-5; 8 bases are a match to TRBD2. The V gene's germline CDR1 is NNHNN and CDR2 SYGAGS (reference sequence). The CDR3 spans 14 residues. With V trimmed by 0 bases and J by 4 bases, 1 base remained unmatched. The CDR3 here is CASGDAGGKDTQYF. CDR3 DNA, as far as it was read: TGTGCCAGCGGTGATGCTGGGGGGAAAGACACCCAGTAC.

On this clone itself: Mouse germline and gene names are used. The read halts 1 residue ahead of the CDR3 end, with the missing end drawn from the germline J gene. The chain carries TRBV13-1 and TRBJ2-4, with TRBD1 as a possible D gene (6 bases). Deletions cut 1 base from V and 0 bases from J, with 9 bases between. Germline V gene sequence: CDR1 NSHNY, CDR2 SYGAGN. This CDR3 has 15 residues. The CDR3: CASSDTGHSQNTLYF. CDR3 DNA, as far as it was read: TGTGCCAGCAGTGATACAGGGCATAGTCAAAACACCTTGTAC.

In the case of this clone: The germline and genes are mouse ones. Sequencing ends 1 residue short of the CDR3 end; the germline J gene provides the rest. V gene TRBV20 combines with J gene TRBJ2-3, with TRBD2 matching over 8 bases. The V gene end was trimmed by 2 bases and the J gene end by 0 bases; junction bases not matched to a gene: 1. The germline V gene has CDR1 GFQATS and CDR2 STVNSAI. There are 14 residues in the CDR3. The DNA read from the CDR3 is TGTGGTGCTAGGCTGGGGGGTAGTGCAGAAACGCTGTAT. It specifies CGARLGGSAETLY. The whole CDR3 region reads CGARLGGSAETLYF. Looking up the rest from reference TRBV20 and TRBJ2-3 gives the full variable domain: GALVYQYPRRTICKSGTSMRMECQAVGFQATSVAWYRQSPQKTFELIALSTVNSAIKYEQNFTQEKFPISHPNLSFSSMTVLNAYLEDRGLYLCGARLGGSAETLYFGSGTRLTVL.

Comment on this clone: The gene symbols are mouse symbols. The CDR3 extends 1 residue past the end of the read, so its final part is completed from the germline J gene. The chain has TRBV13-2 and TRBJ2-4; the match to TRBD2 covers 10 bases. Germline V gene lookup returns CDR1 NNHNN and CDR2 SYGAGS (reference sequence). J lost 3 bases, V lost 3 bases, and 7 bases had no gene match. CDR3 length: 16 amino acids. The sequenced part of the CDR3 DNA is TGTGCCAGCGGTGCTCGACTGGGGGGAGGACAAAACACCTTGTAC. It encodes CASGARLGGGQNTLY. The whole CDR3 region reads CASGARLGGGQNTLYF.

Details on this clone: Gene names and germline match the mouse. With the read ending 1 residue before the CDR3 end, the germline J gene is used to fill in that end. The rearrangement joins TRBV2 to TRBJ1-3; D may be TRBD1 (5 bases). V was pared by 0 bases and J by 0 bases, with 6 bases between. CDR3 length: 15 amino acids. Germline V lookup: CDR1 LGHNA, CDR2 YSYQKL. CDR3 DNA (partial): TGTGCCAGCAGCCAAGACAGGGATTCTGGAAATACGCTCTAT. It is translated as CASSQDRDSGNTLY. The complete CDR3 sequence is CASSQDRDSGNTLYF.

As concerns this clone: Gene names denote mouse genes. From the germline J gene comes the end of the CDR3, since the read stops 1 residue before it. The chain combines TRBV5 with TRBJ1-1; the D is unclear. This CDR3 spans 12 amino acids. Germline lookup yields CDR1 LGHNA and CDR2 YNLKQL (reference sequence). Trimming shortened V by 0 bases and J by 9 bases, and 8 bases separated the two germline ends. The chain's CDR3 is CASSQDREKVFF. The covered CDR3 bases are TGTGCCAGCAGCCAAGATAGGGAAAAAGTCTTC.

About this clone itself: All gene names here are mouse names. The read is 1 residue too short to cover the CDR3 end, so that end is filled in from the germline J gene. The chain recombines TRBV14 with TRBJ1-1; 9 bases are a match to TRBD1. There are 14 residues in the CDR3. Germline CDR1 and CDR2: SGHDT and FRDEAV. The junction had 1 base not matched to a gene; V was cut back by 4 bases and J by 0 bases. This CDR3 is CASSRQGANTEVFF. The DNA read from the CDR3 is TGTGCCAGCAGTCGACAGGGGGCAAACACAGAAGTCTTC.

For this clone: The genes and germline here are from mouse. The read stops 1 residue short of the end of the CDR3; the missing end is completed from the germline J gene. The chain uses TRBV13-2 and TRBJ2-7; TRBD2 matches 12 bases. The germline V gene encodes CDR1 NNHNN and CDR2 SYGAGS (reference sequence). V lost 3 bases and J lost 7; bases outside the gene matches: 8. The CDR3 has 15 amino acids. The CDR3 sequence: CASGVDWGGAGEQYF. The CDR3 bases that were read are TGTGCCAGCGGTGTCGACTGGGGGGGCGCGGGGGAACAGTAC.

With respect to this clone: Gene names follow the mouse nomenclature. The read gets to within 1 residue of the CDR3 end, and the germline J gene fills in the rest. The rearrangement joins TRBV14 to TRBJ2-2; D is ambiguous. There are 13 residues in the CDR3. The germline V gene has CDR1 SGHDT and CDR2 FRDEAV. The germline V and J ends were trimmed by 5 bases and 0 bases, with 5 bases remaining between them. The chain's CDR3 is CASRGPNTGQLYF. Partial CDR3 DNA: TGTGCCAGCAGGGGCCCAAACACCGGGCAGCTCTAC.

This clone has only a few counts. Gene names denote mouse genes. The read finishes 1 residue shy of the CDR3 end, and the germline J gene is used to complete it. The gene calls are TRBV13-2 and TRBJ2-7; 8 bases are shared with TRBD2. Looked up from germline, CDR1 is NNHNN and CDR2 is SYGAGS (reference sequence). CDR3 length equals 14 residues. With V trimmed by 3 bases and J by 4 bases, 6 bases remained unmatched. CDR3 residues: CASGAAGGSYEQYF. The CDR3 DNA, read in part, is TGTGCCAGCGGTGCGGCTGGGGGGTCATATGAACAGTAC.

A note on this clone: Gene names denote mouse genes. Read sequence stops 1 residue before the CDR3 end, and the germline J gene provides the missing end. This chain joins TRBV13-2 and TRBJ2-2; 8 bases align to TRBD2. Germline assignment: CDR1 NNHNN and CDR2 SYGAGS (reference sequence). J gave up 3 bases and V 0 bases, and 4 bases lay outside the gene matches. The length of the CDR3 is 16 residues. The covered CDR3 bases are TGTGCCAGCGGTGATGGGACTGGGCGATACACCGGGCAGCTCTAC. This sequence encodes CASGDGTGRYTGQLY. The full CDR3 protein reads CASGDGTGRYTGQLYF.

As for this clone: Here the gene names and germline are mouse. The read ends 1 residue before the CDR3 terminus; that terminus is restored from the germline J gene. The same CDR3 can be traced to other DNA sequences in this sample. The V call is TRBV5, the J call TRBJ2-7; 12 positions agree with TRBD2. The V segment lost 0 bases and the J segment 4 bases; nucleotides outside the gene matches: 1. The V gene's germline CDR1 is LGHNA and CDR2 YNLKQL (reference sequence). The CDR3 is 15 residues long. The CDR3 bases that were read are TGTGCCAGCAGCCAAGATGGGACTGGGGGGTATGAACAGTAC. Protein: CASSQDGTGGYEQY. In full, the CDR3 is CASSQDGTGGYEQYF.